This T cell receptor (beta chain) derives from a study of T cell responses to AZD1222 COVID-19 vaccine. This CDR3 contains 12 residues. Germline V gives CDR1 LNHDA, CDR2 SQIVND (reference sequence). The ends were cut back, 4 bases at V and 4 bases at J, with 7 bases in the middle. Profiled with immunoSEQ multiplex PCR; TCRdb holds only in-frame clones, not every one. The table lists 150,000 to 200,000 clones, roughly 94% of them singletons. On this clone itself: Its target is unknown.

Study outcomes and limitations: Regions 160-218 and 743-854 held dominance among vaccine-associated CD4 TCRs, which spanned spike.

The source of this sequence is an adult in good health. Sequenced material: peripheral blood, taken on day 0 of AZD1222 vaccination. This chain uses TRBV19 with TRBJ1-2, with D uncertain. Written as DNA, the CDR3 is TGTGCCAGTAGTAACCTTCCCTATGGCTACACCTTC. Amino acids: CASSNLPYGYTF.